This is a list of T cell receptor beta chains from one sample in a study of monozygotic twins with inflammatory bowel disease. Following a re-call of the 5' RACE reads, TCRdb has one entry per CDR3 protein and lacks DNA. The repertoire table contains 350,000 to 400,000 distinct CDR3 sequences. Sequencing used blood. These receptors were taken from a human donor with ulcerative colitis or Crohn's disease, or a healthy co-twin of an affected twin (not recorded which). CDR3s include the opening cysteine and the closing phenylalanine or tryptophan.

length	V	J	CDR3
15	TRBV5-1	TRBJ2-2	CASSRTGSDTGELFF
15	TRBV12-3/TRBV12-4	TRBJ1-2	CASSQTERGYYGYTF
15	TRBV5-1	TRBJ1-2	CASSFQGGGNYGYTF
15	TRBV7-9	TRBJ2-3	CASSLATTIGDTQYF
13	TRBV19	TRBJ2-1	CASGTLQVVEQFF
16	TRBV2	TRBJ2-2	CASSDQGMANTGELFF
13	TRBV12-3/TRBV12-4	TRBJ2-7	CASSLAQSYEQYF
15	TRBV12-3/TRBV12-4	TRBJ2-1	CASSLTGGRYNEQFF
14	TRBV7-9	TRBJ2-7	CASSLGAAPYEQYF
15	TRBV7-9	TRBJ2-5	CASSLARTTQETQYF
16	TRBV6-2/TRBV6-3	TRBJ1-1	CASSYSMGQGNTEAFF
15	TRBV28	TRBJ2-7	CASSLGGLETYEQYF